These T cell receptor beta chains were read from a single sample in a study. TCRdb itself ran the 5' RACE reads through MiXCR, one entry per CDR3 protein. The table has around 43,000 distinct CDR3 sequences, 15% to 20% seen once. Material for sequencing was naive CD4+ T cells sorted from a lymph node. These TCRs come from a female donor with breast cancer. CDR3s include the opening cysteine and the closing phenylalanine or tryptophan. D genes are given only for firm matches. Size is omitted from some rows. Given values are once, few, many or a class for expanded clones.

CASSWSASGYNEQFF	TGTGCCAGCAGTTGGTCGGCTAGCGGCTACAATGAGCAGTTCTTC	TRBV6-2/TRBV6-3	TRBD2	few	15	TRBJ2-1
CASSDSLANSPLHF	TGTGCCAGCAGTGACAGCCTTGCTAATTCACCCCTCCACTTT	TRBV7-9	NA	few	14	TRBJ1-6
CASSSGGLPVYEQYF	TGTGCCAGCAGTTCCGGGGGACTCCCCGTCTACGAGCAGTACTTC	TRBV6-2/TRBV6-3	NA	many	15	TRBJ2-7
CASSQYSNQPQHF	TGTGCCAGCAGCCAATATAGCAATCAGCCCCAGCATTTT	TRBV6-5	NA	NA	13	TRBJ1-5
CASSLRLASPPDTQYF	TGCGCCAGCAGCTTAAGACTAGCTTCGCCCCCCGATACGCAGTATTTT	TRBV5-1	TRBD2	few	16	TRBJ2-3
CASNERGTTGEKLFF	TGTGCCAGCAACGAACGGGGGACCACGGGGGAAAAACTGTTTTTT	TRBV5-5	NA	few	15	TRBJ1-4
CASSLRADLYEQYF	TGTGCCAGCAGCTTACGAGCTGATCTCTACGAGCAGTACTTC	TRBV7-2	NA	few	14	TRBJ2-7
CASSLAEGSAEAFF	TGCGCCAGCAGCTTGGCCGAAGGGTCAGCTGAAGCTTTCTTT	TRBV5-1	NA	medium-sized	14	TRBJ1-1
CASSSTPGLAGVDTQYF	TGTGCCAGCAGTTCAACACCGGGACTAGCGGGAGTCGATACGCAGTATTTT	TRBV27	TRBD2	few	17	TRBJ2-3
CASSSETQYF	TGTGCCAGCAGTTCAGAGACCCAGTACTTC	TRBV28	NA	NA	10	TRBJ2-5
CASSVGAGGGAETQYF	TGTGCCAGCAGCGTAGGAGCGGGAGGGGGGGCAGAGACCCAGTACTTC	TRBV9	TRBD2	many	16	TRBJ2-5
CASSLDPDQPQHF	TGCGCCAGCAGCTTGGACCCTGATCAGCCCCAGCATTTT	TRBV5-1	NA	many	13	TRBJ1-5
CASSDLAGGPDEQFF	TGTGCCAGCAGCGATTTAGCGGGAGGGCCGGATGAGCAGTTCTTC	TRBV25-1	TRBD2	NA	15	TRBJ2-1
CASSFNGGSGNTIYF	TGTGCCAGCAGCTTTAACGGAGGCTCTGGAAACACCATATATTTT	TRBV7-2	NA	few	15	TRBJ1-3
CASSRKSSGEQYF	TGTGCCAGCAGCCGGAAATCTAGCGGCGAGCAGTACTTC	TRBV13	TRBD2	many	13	TRBJ2-7
CASSPKGEQFF	TGTGCCAGCAGCCCGAAGGGAGAGCAGTTCTTC	TRBV11-3	NA	NA	11	TRBJ2-1
CASSLNYEQYF	TGTGCCAGCAGTTTAAACTACGAGCAGTACTTC	TRBV12-3/TRBV12-4	NA	NA	11	TRBJ2-7
CASSSMPNQPQHF	TGCGCCAGCAGCTCCATGCCAAATCAGCCCCAGCATTTT	TRBV5-1	NA	NA	13	TRBJ1-5
CASRRQEGSYEQYF	TGTGCCAGCAGAAGACAGGAGGGTTCCTACGAGCAGTACTTC	TRBV12-3/TRBV12-4	NA	many	14	TRBJ2-7
CASSHETQYF	TGTGCCAGCAGCCACGAGACCCAGTACTTC	TRBV7-9	NA	few	10	TRBJ2-5
CASREGQGEQPQHF	TGTGCCAGCAGGGAAGGACAGGGAGAACAGCCCCAGCATTTT	TRBV28	TRBD1	once	14	TRBJ1-5
CASSPPGDRIGIQYF	TGTGCCAGCTCACCACCAGGGGACAGAATCGGCATTCAGTACTTC	TRBV18	TRBD1	few	15	TRBJ2-4